This TCR beta chain is from a study of PD-L1 blockade in urothelial cancer. The wider study: Counts from blood samples showed a median of approximately 150,000 T cells.

Synthetic TCR analog templates were spiked into all PCRs individually. TCRdb's table, derived via immunoSEQ multiplex PCR, lists solely in-frame clones and lacks some. Here the sample spans some 49,000 clones, about 90% being singletons. Germline values: CDR1 MNHNS, CDR2 SASEGT. V trimming: 4 bases; J trimming: 1 base; junction bases outside the gene matches: 2. This CDR3 is built from 15 residues. This sequence was found in a man aged 60 to 75 with urothelial cancer. Sequencing used PBMCs, obtained around atezolizumab (anti-PD-L1) treatment. The rearrangement joins TRBV6-1 to TRBJ2-2, with 8 bases lining up with TRBD2. The CDR3 DNA reads TGTGCCAGCAGTGCCCTAGCGGGGAACACCGGGGAGCTGTTTTTT. Translation gives CASSALAGNTGELFF.